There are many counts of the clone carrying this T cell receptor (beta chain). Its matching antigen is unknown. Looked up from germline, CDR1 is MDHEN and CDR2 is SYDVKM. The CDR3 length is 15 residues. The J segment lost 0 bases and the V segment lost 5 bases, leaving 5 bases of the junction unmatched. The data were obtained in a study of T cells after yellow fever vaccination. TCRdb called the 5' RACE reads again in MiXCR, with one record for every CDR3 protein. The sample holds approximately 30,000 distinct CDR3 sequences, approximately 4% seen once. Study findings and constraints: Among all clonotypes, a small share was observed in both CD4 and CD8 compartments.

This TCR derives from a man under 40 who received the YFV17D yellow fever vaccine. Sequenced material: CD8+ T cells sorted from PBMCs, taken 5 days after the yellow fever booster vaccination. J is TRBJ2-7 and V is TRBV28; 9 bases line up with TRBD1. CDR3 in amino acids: CASSLNRGPSYEQYF. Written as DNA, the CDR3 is TGTGCCAGCAGTCTAAACAGGGGGCCCTCCTACGAGCAGTACTTC.